Included here is one TCR beta chain sequence, with context. The repertoire was sequenced with immunoSEQ multiplex PCR; TCRdb's copy has only in-frame clones and lacks some. Of some 85,000 clones in the sample, around 96% were seen once. CDR1 and CDR2 (germline): SGHAT, FQNNGV. The ends lost 1 base at V and 4 bases at J; junction bases unmatched: 8. The CDR3 loop spans 16 amino acids. The entry originates in a study of technical replicates of blood from several donors. The chain has TRBV11-2 and TRBJ2-3; 7 positions agree with TRBD2. Sequenced: T cells isolated from PBMCs. The TCR was taken from a human donor in good health. The CDR3, as DNA: TGTGCCAGCAGCTTAGGTGTGGGAGGGCGAGCAGATACGCAGTATTTT. It yields the protein CASSLGVGGRADTQYF.